This T cell receptor beta chain was found in a study of human T cells and chemical hapten exposure. Study in general: Sensitization involved placing 2% DPC onto an approximately 2 cm by approximately 2 cm region of upper inner arm skin.

Study-wide points: Following DPC sensitization, TCRs present above 1 in 1000 frequency showed no change.

Remarks on this clonotype: Its target is unknown.

As the library was built, unique molecular identifiers were attached to individual cDNA molecules. TCRdb re-called the RACE reads with MiXCR, one entry per CDR3 protein. The profile shows over 70,000 distinct CDR3 sequences, 8.5% of them singletons. Time point reported: patch test 2, 6 weeks after DPC sensitization. As to treatment: therapeutic diphenylcyclopropenone sensitization with weekly scalp DPC. Germline V gene data show CDR1 as MNHEY and CDR2 as SMNVEV (reference sequence). Trimming stripped 3 bases from V and 5 bases from J, with 12 bases between. The CDR3 has 14 amino acids. Sequencing used whole blood, obtained in connection with sensitization to the hapten diphenylcyclopropenone (DPC). The clonotype was recovered from a woman aged 50 to 60 with alopecia areata. Some clones in this sample may be carry-over from other donors' samples. The chain links TRBV27 to TRBJ2-3; either TRBD1 or TRBD2 may supply D (5 bases each). The CDR3 protein is CASSLMGDRDTQYF. DNA for the CDR3: TGTGCCAGCAGTTTGATGGGGGATAGAGATACGCAGTATTTT.